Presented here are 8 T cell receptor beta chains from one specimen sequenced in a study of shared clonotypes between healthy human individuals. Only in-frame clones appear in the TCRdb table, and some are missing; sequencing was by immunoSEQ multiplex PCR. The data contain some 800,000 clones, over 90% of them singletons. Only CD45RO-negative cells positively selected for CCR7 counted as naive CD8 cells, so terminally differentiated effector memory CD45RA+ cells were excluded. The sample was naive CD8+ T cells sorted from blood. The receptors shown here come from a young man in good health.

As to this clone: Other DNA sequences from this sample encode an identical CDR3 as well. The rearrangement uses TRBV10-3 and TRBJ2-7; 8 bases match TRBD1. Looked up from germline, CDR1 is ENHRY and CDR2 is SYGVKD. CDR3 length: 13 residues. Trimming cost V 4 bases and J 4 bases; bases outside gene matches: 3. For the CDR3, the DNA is TGTGCCATCAGTGGAGACAGGGGATACGAGCAGTACTTC. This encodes CAISGDRGYEQYF.

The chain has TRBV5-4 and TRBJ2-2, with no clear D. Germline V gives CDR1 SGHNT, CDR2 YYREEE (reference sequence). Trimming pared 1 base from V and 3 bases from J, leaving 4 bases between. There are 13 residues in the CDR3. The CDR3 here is CASSLPDTGELFF. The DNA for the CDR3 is TGTGCCAGCAGCTTGCCAGACACCGGGGAGCTGTTTTTT.

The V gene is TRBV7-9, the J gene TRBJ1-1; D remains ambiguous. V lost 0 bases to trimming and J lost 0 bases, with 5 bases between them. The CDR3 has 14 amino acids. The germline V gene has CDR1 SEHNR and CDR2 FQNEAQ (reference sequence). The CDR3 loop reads CASSLANMNTEAFF. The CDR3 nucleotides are TGTGCCAGCAGCTTAGCTAACATGAACACTGAAGCTTTCTTT. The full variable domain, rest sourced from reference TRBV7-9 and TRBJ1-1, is DTGVSQNPRHKITKRGQNVTFRCDPISEHNRLYWYRQTLGQGPEFLTYFQNEAQLEKSRLLSDRFSAERPKGSFSTLEIQRTEQGDSAMYLCASSLANMNTEAFFGQGTRLTVV.

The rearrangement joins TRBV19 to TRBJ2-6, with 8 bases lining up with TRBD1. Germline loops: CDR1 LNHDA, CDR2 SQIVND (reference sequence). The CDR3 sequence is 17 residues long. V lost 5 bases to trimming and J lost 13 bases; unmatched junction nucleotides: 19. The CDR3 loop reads CASSSHPQGATVGVLTF. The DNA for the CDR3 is TGTGCCAGTAGTTCACATCCGCAGGGGGCAACGGTTGGGGTCCTGACTTTC.

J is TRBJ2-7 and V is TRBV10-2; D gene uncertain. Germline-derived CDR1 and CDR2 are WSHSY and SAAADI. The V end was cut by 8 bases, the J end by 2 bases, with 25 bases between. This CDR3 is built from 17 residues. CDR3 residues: CASRPGFLEKLPYEQYF. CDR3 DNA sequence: TGCGCCAGCCGTCCTGGTTTCCTTGAGAAGTTACCCTACGAGCAGTACTTC.

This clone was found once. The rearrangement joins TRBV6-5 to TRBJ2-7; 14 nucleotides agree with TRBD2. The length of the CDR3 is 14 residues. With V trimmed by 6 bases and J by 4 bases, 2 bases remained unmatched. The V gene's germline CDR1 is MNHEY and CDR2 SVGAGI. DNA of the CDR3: TGTGCCAGCAGGGGACTAGCGGGAGTTTACGAGCAGTACTTC. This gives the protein CASRGLAGVYEQYF.

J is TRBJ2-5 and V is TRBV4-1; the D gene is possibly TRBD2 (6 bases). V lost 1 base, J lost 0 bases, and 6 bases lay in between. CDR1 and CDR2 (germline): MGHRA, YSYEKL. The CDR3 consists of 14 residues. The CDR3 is CASSQASDQETQYF. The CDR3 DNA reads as TGCGCCAGCAGCCAAGCTAGCGACCAAGAGACCCAGTACTTC.

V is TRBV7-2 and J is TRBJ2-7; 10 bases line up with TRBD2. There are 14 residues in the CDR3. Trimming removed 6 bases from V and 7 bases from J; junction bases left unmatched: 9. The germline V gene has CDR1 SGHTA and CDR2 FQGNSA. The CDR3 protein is CASRPAGGFHEQYF. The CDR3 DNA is TGTGCCAGCAGGCCAGCGGGAGGGTTTCATGAGCAGTACTTC.